A single sample is the source of the 21 T cell receptor beta chains below, sequenced in a study of T cell changes during pregnancy in multiple sclerosis. Profiling relied on immunoSEQ multiplex PCR, and the TCRdb table lists in-frame clones only, not all of them. The sample lists roughly 110,000 clones, around 90% occurring once. Sequences were derived from peripheral blood, sampled in the third trimester of pregnancy. These receptors were collected from a female donor in good health, enrolled as a control in a pregnancy study.

This chain uses TRBV4-2 with TRBJ2-3, with 7 bases matching TRBD1. There are 18 residues in the CDR3. The J segment lost 0 bases and the V segment lost 0 bases, leaving 9 bases of the junction unmatched. From germline, CDR1 is LGHNA and CDR2 YNFKEQ. The CDR3 loop reads CASSQEVRGRWSTDTQYF. Here the CDR3 DNA reads TGTGCCAGCAGCCAAGAAGTGAGGGGGCGATGGAGCACAGATACGCAGTATTTT.

This clone showed up just once. This sequence joins TRBV7-3 and TRBJ2-1; 14 nucleotides agree with TRBD2. V shed 4 bases and J 8 bases; nucleotides not matched to a gene: 10. Germline V lookup: CDR1 SGHTA, CDR2 FQGTGA. The CDR3 extends over 17 amino acids. The CDR3 here is CASSSPPTSGGAYEQFF. CDR3 DNA sequence: TGTGCCAGCAGCTCCCCACCGACTAGCGGGGGGGCCTATGAGCAGTTCTTC.

The chain carries TRBV5-1 and TRBJ1-1, with D unresolved. The germline V and J ends were trimmed by 4 bases and 5 bases, with 21 bases remaining between them. The CDR3 is 16 amino acids. Germline lookup yields CDR1 SGHRS and CDR2 YFSETQ. CDR3 loop: CASSPRFLGRETEAFF. In nucleotides, the CDR3 is TGCGCCAGCAGCCCCCGGTTCTTGGGGAGGGAGACTGAAGCTTTCTTT.

This chain links TRBV11-3 with TRBJ2-7; the match to TRBD2 covers 9 bases. Germline loops: CDR1 SGHNT, CDR2 YENEEA. J was trimmed by 3 bases and V by 1 base; bases with no gene match: 4. The CDR3 has 15 residues. CDR3 sequence: CASSLAAGGNYEQYF. Here the CDR3 DNA reads TGTGCCAGCAGCTTAGCTGCGGGGGGGAACTACGAGCAGTACTTC.

V gene TRBV27 combines with J gene TRBJ1-1; TRBD1 might be the D (6 bases). From germline, CDR1 is MNHEY and CDR2 SMNVEV (reference sequence). Trimming left V 6 bases short and J 2 bases short, with 10 bases between. This CDR3 comprises 13 residues. The CDR3 nucleotides read TGTGCCAGCAGGGACAGTGAAAACACTGAAGCTTTCTTT. This translates into CASRDSENTEAFF.

The chain recombines TRBV5-4 with TRBJ2-7; 11 bases match TRBD2. Germline V lookup: CDR1 SGHNT, CDR2 YYREEE (reference sequence). The CDR3 covers 14 residues. V shed 8 bases, J shed 3 bases, and the junction held 7 bases outside the gene matches. CDR3 coding DNA: TGTGCCAGTAAACTAGCGGGGGACTTCTACGAGCAGTACTTC. Its protein is CASKLAGDFYEQYF.

The chain links TRBV27 to TRBJ1-6; D unclear. Per the germline V gene, CDR1 is MNHEY and CDR2 is SMNVEV (reference sequence). The V gene lost 4 bases and the J gene lost 10 bases, with 8 bases spanning the gap. This CDR3 region has 12 residues. The DNA of the CDR3 is TGTGCCAGCAGTTCTGGTAGCTCACCCCTCCACTTT. As protein: CASSSGSSPLHF.

The chain has TRBV9 and TRBJ1-2, with 8 bases identical to TRBD1. This CDR3 is built from 13 residues. Germline assignment: CDR1 SGDLS and CDR2 YYNGEE. V dropped 5 bases and J dropped 6; count of bases not matched to a gene: 6. The CDR3 region is CASSLQGGDGYTF. DNA for the CDR3: TGTGCCAGCAGTTTACAGGGGGGAGATGGCTACACCTTC.

This clone was seen only once. CDR3 sequence (DNA): TGTGCCAGCAGCTTCTTCCAGGGGTTCGGGGACACTGAAGCTTTCTTT. Its protein is CASSFFQGFGDTEAFF. The chain has TRBV5-4 and TRBJ1-1; a possible D gene is TRBD1 (6 bases). Trimming took off 2 bases at V and 3 bases at J, with 17 bases between the two ends. CDR3 size: 16 residues. Germline lookup yields CDR1 SGHNT and CDR2 YYREEE (reference sequence).

V gene TRBV6-5 combines with J gene TRBJ2-5; TRBD1 aligns across 8 bases. V lost 6 bases to trimming and J lost 5 bases; unmatched junction nucleotides: 2. The germline CDR1 and CDR2 sequences are MNHEY and SVGAGI. CDR3 length: 12 residues. The CDR3 loop is CASSPGGETQYF. The CDR3 DNA is TGTGCCAGCAGCCCAGGGGGCGAGACCCAGTACTTC.

The CDR3 is CASSDGRRGLRIDTQYF. CDR3 nucleotides: TGTGCCAGCAGCGACGGTCGTCGGGGTCTGAGAATAGATACGCAGTATTTT. The V and J genes are TRBV7-8 and TRBJ2-3, with a weak D call TRBD2 (5 bases). The CDR3 covers 17 residues. The germline V gene has CDR1 SGHVS and CDR2 FQNEAQ. Trimming cost V 5 bases and J 5 bases, with 23 bases left between them.

This rearrangement joins TRBV7-2 to TRBJ1-1; D possibly corresponds to TRBD1 (6 bases). V lost 4 bases, J lost 7 bases, and 16 bases lay in between. This CDR3 is 14 amino acids long. CDR1 and CDR2 (germline): SGHTA, FQGNSA. The CDR3 reads CASSSSQGPFEAFF. The CDR3 DNA reads as TGTGCCAGCAGCTCCTCACAGGGACCCTTTGAAGCTTTCTTT.

This sequence joins TRBV7-8 and TRBJ2-5, with 8 positions matching TRBD1. Germline-derived CDR1 and CDR2 are SGHVS and FQNEAQ. The CDR3 contains 12 residues. After removal of 5 bases from V and 5 bases from J, the junction contained 1 base not matched to a gene. The CDR3 sequence is CASSGQGETQYF. CDR3 in DNA: TGTGCCAGCAGCGGACAGGGCGAGACCCAGTACTTC.

The chain couples TRBV6-6 to TRBJ2-5; D might be TRBD2 (5 bases). Trimming took 7 bases from V and 5 from J, leaving 11 bases between them. Germline V lookup: CDR1 MNHNY, CDR2 SVGAGI (reference sequence). There are 12 residues in the CDR3. CDR3 protein: CASTHREETQYF. CDR3 nucleotides: TGTGCCAGCACCCATAGGGAGGAGACCCAGTACTTC.

The chain carries TRBV11-3 and TRBJ2-2; no definite D call. With 6 bases removed from V and 0 bases from J, the gap between germline ends came to 17 bases. The germline gives CDR1 SGHNT, CDR2 YENEEA. The CDR3 is made up of 17 amino acids. The CDR3 sequence: CASSTTTFSANTGELFF. CDR3 DNA sequence: TGTGCCAGCAGTACCACCACGTTCAGCGCGAACACCGGGGAGCTGTTTTTT.

The chain uses TRBV9 and TRBJ1-4, with 8 bases identical to TRBD1. The length of the CDR3 is 15 residues. J lost 5 bases, V lost 3 bases, and 6 bases had no gene match. CDR1 SGDLS and CDR2 YYNGEE come from the germline V gene. DNA of the CDR3: TGTGCCAGCAGCGCGTGGACAGGGCCAAATGAAAAACTGTTTTTT. It encodes CASSAWTGPNEKLFF.

The chain recombines TRBV19 with TRBJ2-1; 7 nucleotides line up with TRBD1. The CDR3 totals 14 residues. The V segment lost 3 bases and the J segment 3 bases; nucleotides outside the gene matches: 2. Germline values: CDR1 LNHDA, CDR2 SQIVND (reference sequence). CDR3 DNA sequence: TGTGCCAGTAGTATTACAGGGGTCTACAATGAGCAGTTCTTC. This translates into CASSITGVYNEQFF.

The gene calls are TRBV25-1 and TRBJ2-5; D not certain. Germline assignment: CDR1 MGHDK and CDR2 SYGVNS. This CDR3 contains 10 residues. V was shortened by 8 bases and J by 5 bases, with 6 bases between the two germline ends. CDR3 sequence (DNA): TGTGCCAGCGCCCAGGAGACCCAGTACTTC. Its translation is CASAQETQYF.

For the CDR3, the DNA is TGTGCCTGGAGTGTAGGGGCCCCCTCCTACAATGAGCAGTTCTTC. Amino acid sequence: CAWSVGAPSYNEQFF. The rearrangement uses TRBV30 and TRBJ2-1; TRBD1 might be the D (5 bases). The CDR3 covers 15 residues. Germline V gives CDR1 GTSNPN, CDR2 SVGIG (reference sequence). V dropped 0 bases and J dropped 0 bases, with 9 bases sitting between them.

The CDR3 coding sequence is TGTGCCAGCAGCTTATTTAGCGGGGGGGCCGCAGAGACCCAGTACTTC. This encodes CASSLFSGGAAETQYF. The rearrangement links TRBV7-2 to TRBJ2-5; 11 bases match TRBD2. After removal of 2 bases from V and 4 bases from J, the junction contained 6 bases not matched to a gene. The CDR3 runs to 16 residues. Germline-derived CDR1 and CDR2 are SGHTA and FQGNSA. Looking up the rest from reference TRBV7-2 and TRBJ2-5 gives the full variable domain: GAGVSQSPSNKVTEKGKDVELRCDPISGHTALYWYRQSLGQGLEFLIYFQGNSAPDKSGLPSDRFSAERTGGSVSTLTIQRTQQEDSAVYLCASSLFSGGAAETQYFGPGTRLLVL.

The V gene is TRBV2, the J gene TRBJ1-3; D is ambiguous. The CDR3 spans 16 residues. V lost 1 base, J lost 0 bases, and 10 bases lay in between. CDR1 SNHLY and CDR2 FYNNEI come from the germline V gene. The CDR3: CASSEGLSDSGNTIYF. In DNA, the CDR3 is TGTGCCAGCAGTGAAGGTCTGTCAGACTCTGGAAACACCATATATTTT.